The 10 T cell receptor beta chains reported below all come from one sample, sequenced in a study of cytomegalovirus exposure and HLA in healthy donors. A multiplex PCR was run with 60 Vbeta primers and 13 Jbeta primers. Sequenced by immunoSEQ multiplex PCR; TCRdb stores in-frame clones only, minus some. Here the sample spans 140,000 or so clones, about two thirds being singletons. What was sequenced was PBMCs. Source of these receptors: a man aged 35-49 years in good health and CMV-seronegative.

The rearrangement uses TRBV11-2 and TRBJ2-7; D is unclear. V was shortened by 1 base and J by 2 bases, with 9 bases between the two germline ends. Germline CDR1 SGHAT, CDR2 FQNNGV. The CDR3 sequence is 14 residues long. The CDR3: CASSLGPSTYEQYF. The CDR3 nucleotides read TGTGCCAGCAGCTTAGGGCCCAGTACCTACGAGCAGTACTTC.

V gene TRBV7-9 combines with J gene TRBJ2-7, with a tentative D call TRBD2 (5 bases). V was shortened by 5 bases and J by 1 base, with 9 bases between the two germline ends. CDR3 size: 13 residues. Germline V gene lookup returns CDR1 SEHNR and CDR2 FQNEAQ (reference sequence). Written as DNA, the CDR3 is TGTGCCAGCAGCGAACGGACTTCCTACGAGCAGTACTTC. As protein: CASSERTSYEQYF.

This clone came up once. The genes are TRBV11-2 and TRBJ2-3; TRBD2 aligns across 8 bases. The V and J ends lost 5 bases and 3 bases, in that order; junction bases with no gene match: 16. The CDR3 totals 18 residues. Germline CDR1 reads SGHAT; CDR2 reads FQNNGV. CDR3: CASSPLGLARSGTDTQYF. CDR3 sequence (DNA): TGTGCCAGCAGCCCTTTAGGACTAGCTCGGAGTGGTACAGATACGCAGTATTTT.

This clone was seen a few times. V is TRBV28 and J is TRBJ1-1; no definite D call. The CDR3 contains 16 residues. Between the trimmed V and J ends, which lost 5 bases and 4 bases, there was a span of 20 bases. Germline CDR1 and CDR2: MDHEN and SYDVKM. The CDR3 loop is CASSEAYRARGTEAFF. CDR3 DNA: TGTGCCAGCAGTGAGGCCTATAGAGCCCGAGGCACTGAAGCTTTCTTT.

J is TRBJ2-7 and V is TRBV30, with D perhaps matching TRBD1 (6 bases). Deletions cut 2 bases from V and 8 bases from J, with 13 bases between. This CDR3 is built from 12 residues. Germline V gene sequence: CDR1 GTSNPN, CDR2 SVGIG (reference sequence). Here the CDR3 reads CAWSIHRVQQYF. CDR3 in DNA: TGTGCCTGGAGTATCCACAGGGTCCAGCAGTACTTC.

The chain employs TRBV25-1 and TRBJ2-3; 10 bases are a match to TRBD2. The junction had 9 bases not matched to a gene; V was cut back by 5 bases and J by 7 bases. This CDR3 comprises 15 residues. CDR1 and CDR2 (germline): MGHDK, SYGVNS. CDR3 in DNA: TGTGCCAGCAGTTCGGGGCTAGCGGGAGCTCATACGCAGTATTTT. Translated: CASSSGLAGAHTQYF.

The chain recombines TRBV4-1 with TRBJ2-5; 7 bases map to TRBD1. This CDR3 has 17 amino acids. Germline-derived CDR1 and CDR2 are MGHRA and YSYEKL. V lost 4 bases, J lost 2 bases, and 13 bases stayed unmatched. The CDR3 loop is CASSRQITGENQETQYF. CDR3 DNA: TGCGCCAGCAGCCGCCAGATAACAGGGGAAAATCAAGAGACCCAGTACTTC.

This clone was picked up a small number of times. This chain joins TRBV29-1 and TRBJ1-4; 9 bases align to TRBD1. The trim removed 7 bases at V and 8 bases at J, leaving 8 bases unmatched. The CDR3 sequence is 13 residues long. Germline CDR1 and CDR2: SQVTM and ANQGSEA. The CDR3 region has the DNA TGCAGCGGTGGGACAGGGAGGGGGGAAAAACTGTTTTTT. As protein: CSGGTGRGEKLFF. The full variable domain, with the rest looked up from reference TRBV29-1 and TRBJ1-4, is SAVISQKPSRDICQRGTSLTIQCQVDSQVTMMFWYRQQPGQSLTLIATANQGSEATYESGFVIDKFPISRPNLTFSTLTVSNMSPEDSSIYLCSGGTGRGEKLFFGSGTQLSVL.

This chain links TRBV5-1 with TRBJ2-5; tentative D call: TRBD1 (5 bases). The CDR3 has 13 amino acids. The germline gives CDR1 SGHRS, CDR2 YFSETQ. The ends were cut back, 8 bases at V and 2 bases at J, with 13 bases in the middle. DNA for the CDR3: TGCGCCAGTCAAAGGGGCCTACAAGAGACCCAGTACTTC. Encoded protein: CASQRGLQETQYF.

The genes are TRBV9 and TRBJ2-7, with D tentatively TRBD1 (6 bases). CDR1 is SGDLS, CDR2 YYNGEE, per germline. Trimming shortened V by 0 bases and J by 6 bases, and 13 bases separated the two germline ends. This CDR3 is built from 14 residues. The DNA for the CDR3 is TGTGCCAGCAGCGTAGCGGGACAAGGATCCGAGCAGTACTTC. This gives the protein CASSVAGQGSEQYF.